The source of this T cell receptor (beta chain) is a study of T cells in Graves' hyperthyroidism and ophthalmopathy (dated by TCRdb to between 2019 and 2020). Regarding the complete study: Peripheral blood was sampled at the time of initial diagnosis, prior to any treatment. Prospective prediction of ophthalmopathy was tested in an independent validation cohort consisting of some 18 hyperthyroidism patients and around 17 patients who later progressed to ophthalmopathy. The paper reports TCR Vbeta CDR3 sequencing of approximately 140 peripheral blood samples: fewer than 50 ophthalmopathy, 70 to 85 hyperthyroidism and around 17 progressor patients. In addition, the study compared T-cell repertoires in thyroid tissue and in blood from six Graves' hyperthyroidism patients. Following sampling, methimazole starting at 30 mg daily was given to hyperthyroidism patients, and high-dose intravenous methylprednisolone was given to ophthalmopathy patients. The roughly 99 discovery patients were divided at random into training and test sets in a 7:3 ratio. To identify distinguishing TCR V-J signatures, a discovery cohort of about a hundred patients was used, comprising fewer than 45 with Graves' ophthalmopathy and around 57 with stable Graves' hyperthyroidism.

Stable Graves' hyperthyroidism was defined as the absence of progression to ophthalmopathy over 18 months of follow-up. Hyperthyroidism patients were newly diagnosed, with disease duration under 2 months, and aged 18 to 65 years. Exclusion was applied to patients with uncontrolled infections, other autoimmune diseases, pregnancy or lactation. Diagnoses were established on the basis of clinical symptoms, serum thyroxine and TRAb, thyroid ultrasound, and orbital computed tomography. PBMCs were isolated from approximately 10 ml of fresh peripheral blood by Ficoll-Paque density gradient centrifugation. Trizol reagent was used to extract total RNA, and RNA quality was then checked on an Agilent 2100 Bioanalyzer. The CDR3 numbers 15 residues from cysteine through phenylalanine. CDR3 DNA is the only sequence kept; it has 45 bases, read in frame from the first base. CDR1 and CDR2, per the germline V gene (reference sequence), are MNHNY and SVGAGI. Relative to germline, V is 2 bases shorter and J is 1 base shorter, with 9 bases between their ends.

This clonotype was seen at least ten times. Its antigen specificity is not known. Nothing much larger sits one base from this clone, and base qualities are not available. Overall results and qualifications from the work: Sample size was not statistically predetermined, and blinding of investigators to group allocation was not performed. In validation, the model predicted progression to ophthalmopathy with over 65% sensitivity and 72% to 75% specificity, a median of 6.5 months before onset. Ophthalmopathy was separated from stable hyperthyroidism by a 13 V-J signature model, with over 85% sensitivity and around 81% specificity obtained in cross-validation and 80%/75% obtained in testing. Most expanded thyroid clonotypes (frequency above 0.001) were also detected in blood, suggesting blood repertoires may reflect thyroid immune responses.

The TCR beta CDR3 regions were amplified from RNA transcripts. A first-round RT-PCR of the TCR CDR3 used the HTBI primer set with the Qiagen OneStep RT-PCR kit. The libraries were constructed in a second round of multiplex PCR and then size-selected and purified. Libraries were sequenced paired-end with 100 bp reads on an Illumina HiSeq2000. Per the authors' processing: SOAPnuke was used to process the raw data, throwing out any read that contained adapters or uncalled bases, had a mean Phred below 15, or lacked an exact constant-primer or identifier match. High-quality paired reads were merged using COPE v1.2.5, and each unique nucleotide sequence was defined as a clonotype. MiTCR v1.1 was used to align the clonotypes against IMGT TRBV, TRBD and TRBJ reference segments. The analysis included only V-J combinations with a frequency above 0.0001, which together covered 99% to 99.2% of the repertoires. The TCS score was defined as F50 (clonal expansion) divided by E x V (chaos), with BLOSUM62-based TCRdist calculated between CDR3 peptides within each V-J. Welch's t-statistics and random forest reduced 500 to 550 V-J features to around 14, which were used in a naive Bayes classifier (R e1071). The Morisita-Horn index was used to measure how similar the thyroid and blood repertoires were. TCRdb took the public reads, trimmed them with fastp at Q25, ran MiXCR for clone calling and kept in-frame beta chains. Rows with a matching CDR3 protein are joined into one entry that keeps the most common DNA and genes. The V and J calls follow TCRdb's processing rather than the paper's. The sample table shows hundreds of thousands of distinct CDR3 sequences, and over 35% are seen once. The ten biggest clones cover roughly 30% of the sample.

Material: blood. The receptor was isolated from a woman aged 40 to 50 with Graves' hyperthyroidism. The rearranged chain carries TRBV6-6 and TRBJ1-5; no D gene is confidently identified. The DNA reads TGTGCCAGCAGTTACCGTGGGGAGAGCAATCAGCCCCAGCATTTT. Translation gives CASSYRGESNQPQHF.